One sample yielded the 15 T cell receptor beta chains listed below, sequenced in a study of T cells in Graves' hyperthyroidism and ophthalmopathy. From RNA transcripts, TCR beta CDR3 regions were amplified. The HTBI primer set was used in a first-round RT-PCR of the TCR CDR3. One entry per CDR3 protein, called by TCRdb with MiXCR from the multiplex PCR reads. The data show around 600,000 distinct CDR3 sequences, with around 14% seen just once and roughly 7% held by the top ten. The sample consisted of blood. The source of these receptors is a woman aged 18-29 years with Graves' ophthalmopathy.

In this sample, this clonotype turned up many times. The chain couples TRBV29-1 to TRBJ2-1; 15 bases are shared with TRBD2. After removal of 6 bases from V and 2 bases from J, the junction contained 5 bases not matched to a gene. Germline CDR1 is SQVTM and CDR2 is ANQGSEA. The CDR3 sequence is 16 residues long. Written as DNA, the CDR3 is TGCAGCGTCGCCGGGACTAGCGGGAGGCCCTACAATGAGCAGTTCTTC. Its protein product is CSVAGTSGRPYNEQFF.

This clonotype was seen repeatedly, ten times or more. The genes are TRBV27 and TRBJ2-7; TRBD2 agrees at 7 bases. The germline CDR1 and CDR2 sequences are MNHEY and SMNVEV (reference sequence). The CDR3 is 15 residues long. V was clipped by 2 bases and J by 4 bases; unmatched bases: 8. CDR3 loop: CASSLVPTSRYEQYF. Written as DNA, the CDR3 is TGTGCCAGCAGTTTAGTCCCGACTAGCAGATACGAGCAGTACTTC.

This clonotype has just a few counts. CDR3: CASSSSGRGPGELFF. The CDR3 nucleotides are TGTGCCAGCAGCTCTAGCGGGAGGGGGCCCGGGGAGCTGTTTTTT. The chain uses TRBV7-2 and TRBJ2-2, with 12 bases lining up with TRBD2. CDR1 is SGHTA, CDR2 FQGNSA, per germline. The V segment lost 4 bases and the J segment 6 bases; nucleotides outside the gene matches: 3. The CDR3 has 15 residues.

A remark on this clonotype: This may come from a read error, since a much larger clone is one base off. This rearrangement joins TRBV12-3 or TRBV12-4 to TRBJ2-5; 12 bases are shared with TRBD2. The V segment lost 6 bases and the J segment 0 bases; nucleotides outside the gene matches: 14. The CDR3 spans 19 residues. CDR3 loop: CASSQARWTSGVHQETQYF. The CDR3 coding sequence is TGTGCCAGCAGCCAGGCCAGGTGGACTAGCGGGGTGCACCAAGAGACCCAGTACTTC.

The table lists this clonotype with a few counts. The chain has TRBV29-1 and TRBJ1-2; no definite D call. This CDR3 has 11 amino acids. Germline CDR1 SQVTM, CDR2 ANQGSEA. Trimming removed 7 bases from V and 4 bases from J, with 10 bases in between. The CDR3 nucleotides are TGCAGCGAAACTAGCCTCTATGGCTACACCTTC. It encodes CSETSLYGYTF.

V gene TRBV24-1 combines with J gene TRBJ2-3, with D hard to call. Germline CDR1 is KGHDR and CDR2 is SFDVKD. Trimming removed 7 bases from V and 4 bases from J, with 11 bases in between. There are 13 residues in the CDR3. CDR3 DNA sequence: TGTGCCACCAGGGGGAATGGTCCAGATACGCAGTATTTT. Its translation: CATRGNGPDTQYF.

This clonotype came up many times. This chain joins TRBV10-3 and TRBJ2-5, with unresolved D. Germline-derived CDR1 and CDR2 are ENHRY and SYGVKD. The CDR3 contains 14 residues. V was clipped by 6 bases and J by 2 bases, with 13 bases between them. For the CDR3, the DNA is TGTGCCATCAGGAGGTTGTTAGAGCAAGAGACCCAGTACTTC. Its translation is CAIRRLLEQETQYF.

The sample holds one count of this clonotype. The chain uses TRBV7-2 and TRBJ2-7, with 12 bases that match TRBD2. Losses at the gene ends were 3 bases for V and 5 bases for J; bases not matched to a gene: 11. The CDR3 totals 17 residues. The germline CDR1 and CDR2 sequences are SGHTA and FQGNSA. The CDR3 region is CASSFGETSGSRDEQYF. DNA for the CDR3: TGTGCCAGCAGCTTTGGAGAGACTAGCGGGAGTCGCGACGAGCAGTACTTC.

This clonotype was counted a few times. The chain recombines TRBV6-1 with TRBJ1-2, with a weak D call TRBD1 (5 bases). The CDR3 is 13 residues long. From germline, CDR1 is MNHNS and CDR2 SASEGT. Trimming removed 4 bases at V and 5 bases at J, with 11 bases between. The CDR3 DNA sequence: TGTGCCAGCAGTGGGGGGGTGAATTATGGCTACACCTTC. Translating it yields CASSGGVNYGYTF.

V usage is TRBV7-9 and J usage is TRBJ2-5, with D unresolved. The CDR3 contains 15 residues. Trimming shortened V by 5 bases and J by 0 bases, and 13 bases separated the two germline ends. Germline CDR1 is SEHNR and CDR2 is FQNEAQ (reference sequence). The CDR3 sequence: CASSLSAQYQETQYF. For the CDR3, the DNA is TGTGCCAGCAGCCTTTCAGCGCAGTACCAAGAGACCCAGTACTTC.

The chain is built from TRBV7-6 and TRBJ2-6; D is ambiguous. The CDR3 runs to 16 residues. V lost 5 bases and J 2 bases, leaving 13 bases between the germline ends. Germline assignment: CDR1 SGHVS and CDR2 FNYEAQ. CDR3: CASSPLVSAGANVLTF. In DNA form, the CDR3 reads TGTGCCAGCAGCCCCCTTGTTTCTGCTGGGGCCAACGTCCTGACTTTC.

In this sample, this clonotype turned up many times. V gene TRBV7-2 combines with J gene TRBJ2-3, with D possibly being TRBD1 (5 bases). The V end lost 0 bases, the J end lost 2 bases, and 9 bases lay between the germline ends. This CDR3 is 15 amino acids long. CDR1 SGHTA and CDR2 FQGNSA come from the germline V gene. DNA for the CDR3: TGTGCCAGCAGCTTAGCGAACAGGCTCACAGATACGCAGTATTTT. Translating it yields CASSLANRLTDTQYF.

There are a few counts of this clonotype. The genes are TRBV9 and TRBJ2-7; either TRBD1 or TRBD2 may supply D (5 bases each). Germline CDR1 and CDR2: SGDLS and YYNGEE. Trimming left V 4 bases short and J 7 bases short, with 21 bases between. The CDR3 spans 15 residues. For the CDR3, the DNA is TGTGCCAGCAGCCCCGGGACGGAGATGATGGGGGAGCAGTACTTC. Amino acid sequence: CASSPGTEMMGEQYF.

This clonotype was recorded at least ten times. The CDR3 coding sequence is TGTGCCAGCAGCTTAGGCTACGGGGCGGGTGCTGGGAATGAGCAGTTCTTC. It encodes CASSLGYGAGAGNEQFF. The chain uses TRBV11-1 and TRBJ2-1, with D possibly being TRBD1 or TRBD2 (5 bases each). This CDR3 comprises 17 residues. Per the germline V gene, CDR1 is SGHAT and CDR2 is FQDESV (reference sequence). V was clipped by 1 base and J by 7 bases, with 20 bases between them. Complete variable domain (other parts from reference TRBV11-1 and TRBJ2-1): EAEVAQSPRYKITEKSQAVAFWCDPISGHATLYWYRQILGQGPELLVQFQDESVVDDSQLPKDRFSAERLKGVDSTLKIQPAELGDSAMYLCASSLGYGAGAGNEQFFGPGTRLTVL.

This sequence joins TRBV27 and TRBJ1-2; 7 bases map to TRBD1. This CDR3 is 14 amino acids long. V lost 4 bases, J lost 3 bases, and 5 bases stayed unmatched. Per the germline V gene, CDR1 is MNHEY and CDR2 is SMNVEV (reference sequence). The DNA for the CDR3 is TGTGCCAGCAGTTCCGGGGGGACAGACTATGGCTACACCTTC. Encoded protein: CASSSGGTDYGYTF.